The rows below give T cell receptor beta chains drawn from one sample of a study of chemoradiotherapy in HPV16-positive cancers. Clones were sequenced by immunoSEQ multiplex PCR, and TCRdb holds only the in-frame ones, with some missing. The profile shows 20,000 to 25,000 clones, about 90% of them singletons. The specimen comprised blood, sampled from a patient who underwent chemoradiotherapy. The source of these receptors is a human donor with HPV-associated anogenital cancer. The CDR3 runs from the conserved cysteine through the conserved F or W. The D gene is left open where the match is weak. Not every row has a clone size; where given, it reads once, few, many or a size class.

TRBJ2-5 | - | TRBV7-9 | - | TGTGCCAGCAGCACGAGGACGGAGGGCGAGACCCAGTACTTC | CASSTRTEGETQYF
TRBJ2-5 | TRBD2 | TRBV29-1 | - | TGCAGCGCGAGAGGAGGGACTAGCGGGGGGAGCCAAGAGACCCAGTACTTC | CSARGGTSGGSQETQYF
TRBJ1-6 | TRBD1 | TRBV14 | - | TGTGCCAGCAGCCAAGGGACAGGGCAAAATTCACCCCTCCACTTT | CASSQGTGQNSPLHF
TRBJ2-5 | TRBD2 | TRBV2 | - | TGTGCCAGCAGTGCGACTAGCGGGGGGGGGCAAGAGACCCAGTACTTC | CASSATSGGGQETQYF
TRBJ2-7 | - | TRBV11-2 | - | TGTGCCAGCAGCCTAACCACAGGGACCTACGAGCAGTACTTC | CASSLTTGTYEQYF
TRBJ1-3 | - | TRBV2 | - | TGTGCCAGCAGAGCCACACAGAGCTCTGGAAACACCATATATTTT | CASRATQSSGNTIYF
TRBJ1-2 | - | TRBV10-3 | - | TGTGCCATCAGTGAGTCGACAGTAGGTTATGGCTACACCTTC | CAISESTVGYGYTF
TRBJ1-3 | - | TRBV5-1 | - | TGCGCCAGCAGCTTGTACACTTCTGGAAACACCATATATTTT | CASSLYTSGNTIYF
TRBJ2-5 | TRBD1 | TRBV2 | once | TGTGCCAGCAGTCGGGACAGCCAAGAGACCCAGTACTTC | CASSRDSQETQYF
TRBJ2-3 | TRBD2 | TRBV5-1 | - | TGCGCCAGCAGCTATACTGGCGGGGGGGCTAAAGATACGCAGTATTTT | CASSYTGGGAKDTQYF
TRBJ1-2 | - | TRBV30 | once | TGTGCCTGGAGTAATATGCAGGGACTGGCTGGCTACACCTTC | CAWSNMQGLAGYTF
TRBJ2-3 | - | TRBV7-2 | - | TGTGCCAGCAGCACAAGGCGGACGGAAGATACGCAGTATTTT | CASSTRRTEDTQYF
TRBJ1-2 | - | TRBV19 | - | TGTGCCAGTAGCACTCGTGGGCCAAACTATGGCTACACCTTC | CASSTRGPNYGYTF
TRBJ1-1 | - | TRBV27 | - | TGTGCCAGCCAGTCTGTGATGAACACTGAAGCTTTCTTT | CASQSVMNTEAFF
TRBJ2-3 | TRBD2 | TRBV14 | - | TGTGCCAGCAGCAGACTAGCGGGGGGGCCAGATACGCAGTATTTT | CASSRLAGGPDTQYF
TRBJ1-2 | - | TRBV30 | - | TGTGCCTGGAGTCCGCCCGGGACCCAATATGGCTACACCTTC | CAWSPPGTQYGYTF
TRBJ2-1 | - | TRBV7-3 | - | TGTGCCAGCAGCACAGACAGAAACAATGAGCAGTTCTTC | CASSTDRNNEQFF
TRBJ2-2 | TRBD2 | TRBV15 | - | TGTGCCACCAGCAGAGATCGAACTAGCGACTCAAACACCGGGGAGCTGTTTTTT | CATSRDRTSDSNTGELFF
TRBJ1-2 | TRBD1 | TRBV27 | once | TGTGCCAGCAAGACGGGACAGGGTGGCGGCTATGGCTACACCTTC | CASKTGQGGGYGYTF
TRBJ1-6 | TRBD1 | TRBV27 | few | TGTGCCAGCAGTTCCCGGACAGGGGTCTTCTCCTATAATTCACCCCTCCACTTT | CASSSRTGVFSYNSPLHF
TRBJ2-5 | - | TRBV14 | - | TGTGCCAGCAGCCAAATTTTTACAGGAAGGGAGACCCAGTACTTC | CASSQIFTGRETQYF
TRBJ1-3 | - | TRBV19 | - | TGTGCCAGTAGTACCCTCGAAGCCTACTCTGGAAACACCATATATTTT | CASSTLEAYSGNTIYF
TRBJ2-2 | - | TRBV6-4 | - | TGTGCCAGCTACCTCCGAGGTTCCGGGGAGCTGTTTTTT | CASYLRGSGELFF
TRBJ2-1 | TRBD2 | TRBV5-4 | - | TGTGCCAGCAGCTCCGGGGGGGCTGGAAACAATGAGCAGTTCTTC | CASSSGGAGNNEQFF
TRBJ1-1 | - | TRBV10-3 | - | TGTGCCATCAGTGAAACTCAGGATGAAGCTTTCTTT | CAISETQDEAFF
TRBJ1-6 | - | TRBV25-1 | - | TGTGCCAGCAGTGCGGCGGACAGAACTAATTCACCCCTCCACTTT | CASSAADRTNSPLHF
TRBJ2-1 | - | TRBV9 | - | TGTGCCAGCAGCGGGCCTACCGGGACGGCCTACAATGAGCAGTTCTTC | CASSGPTGTAYNEQFF
TRBJ2-3 | TRBD1 | TRBV7-2 | - | TGTGCCAGCAGCTTAGACATGACAGGGGGCACGGATACGCAGTATTTT | CASSLDMTGGTDTQYF
TRBJ2-2 | - | TRBV7-2 | - | TGTGCCAGCAGCCCTCGGGTTTCGTCCGGGGAGCTGTTTTTT | CASSPRVSSGELFF
TRBJ2-1 | - | TRBV6-5 | - | TGTGCCAGCAGCCCGGAACACCTACCCTACAATGAGCAGTTCTTC | CASSPEHLPYNEQFF
TRBJ1-1 | TRBD1 | TRBV6-5 | once | TGTGCCAGCCAAAAGCGACAGGGGCTGAACACTGAAGCTTTCTTT | CASQKRQGLNTEAFF
TRBJ1-3 | - | TRBV5-6 | - | TGTGCCAGCAGCTTCCTCGGTGTAAACTCTGGAAACACCATATATTTT | CASSFLGVNSGNTIYF